There are a few counts of the clone carrying this T cell receptor (beta chain). Repertoires were generated with immunoSEQ multiplex PCR, while TCRdb's copy carries only in-frame clones and drops some. The table shows over 250,000 clones, with around 86% occurring only once. CDR3 size: 13 residues. The V gene's germline CDR1 is KGHSH and CDR2 LQKENI. V was trimmed by 4 bases and J by 0 bases, leaving 6 bases between them. The sample is drawn from a study of blood T cell repertoires in COVID-19. Study in general: PBMCs, B-cell-depleted T cells, or T cells provided the cDNA or gDNA that made up the material.

In assigning cohorts, the study relied on participant-reported clinical history. The receptor was isolated from a woman aged 18-29 years who had recovered from COVID-19. The chain uses TRBV18 and TRBJ1-1; possible D gene TRBD1, 5 bases. Sequenced material: PBMCs or T cells enriched from blood (not recorded which). The CDR3 coding sequence is TGTGCCAGCTCACAACAGGTGAACACTGAAGCTTTCTTT. It encodes CASSQQVNTEAFF.